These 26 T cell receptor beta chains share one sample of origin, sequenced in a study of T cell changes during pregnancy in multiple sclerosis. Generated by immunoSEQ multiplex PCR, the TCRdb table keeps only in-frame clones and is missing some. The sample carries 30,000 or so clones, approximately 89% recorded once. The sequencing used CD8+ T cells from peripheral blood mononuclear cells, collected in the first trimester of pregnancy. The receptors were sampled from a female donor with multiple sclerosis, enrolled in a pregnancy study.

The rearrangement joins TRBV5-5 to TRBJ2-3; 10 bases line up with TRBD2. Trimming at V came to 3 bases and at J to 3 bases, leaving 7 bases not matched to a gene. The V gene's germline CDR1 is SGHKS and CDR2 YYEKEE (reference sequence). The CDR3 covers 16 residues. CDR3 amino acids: CASSYTSGTETDTQYF. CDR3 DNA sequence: TGTGCCAGCAGCTATACTAGCGGGACAGAAACAGATACGCAGTATTTT.

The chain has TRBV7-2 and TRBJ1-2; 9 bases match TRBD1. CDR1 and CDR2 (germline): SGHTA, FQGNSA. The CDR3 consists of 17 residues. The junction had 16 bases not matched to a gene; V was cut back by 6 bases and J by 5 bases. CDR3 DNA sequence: TGTGCCAGCAGTTCTGAATCCGGGACAGGGTTTCTTTATGGCTACACCTTC. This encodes CASSSESGTGFLYGYTF.

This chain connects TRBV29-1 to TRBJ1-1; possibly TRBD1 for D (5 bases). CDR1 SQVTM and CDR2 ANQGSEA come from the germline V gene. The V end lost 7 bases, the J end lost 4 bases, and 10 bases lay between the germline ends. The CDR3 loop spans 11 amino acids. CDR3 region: CSALGGTEAFF. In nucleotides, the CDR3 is TGCAGCGCATTGGGGGGCACTGAAGCTTTCTTT.

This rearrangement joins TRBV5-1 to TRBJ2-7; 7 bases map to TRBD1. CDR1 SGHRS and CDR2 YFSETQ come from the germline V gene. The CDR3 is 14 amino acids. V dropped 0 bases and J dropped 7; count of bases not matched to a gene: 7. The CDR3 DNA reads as TGCGCCAGCAGCTTGGGAACTGGGACAGATGAGCAGTACTTC. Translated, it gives CASSLGTGTDEQYF.

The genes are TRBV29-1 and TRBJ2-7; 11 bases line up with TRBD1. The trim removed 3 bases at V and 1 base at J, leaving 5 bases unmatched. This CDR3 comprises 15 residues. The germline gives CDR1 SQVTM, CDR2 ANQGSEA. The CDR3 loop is CSVDCGQGASYEQYF. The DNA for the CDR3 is TGCAGCGTTGATTGTGGACAGGGGGCATCCTACGAGCAGTACTTC.

In nucleotides, the CDR3 is TGTGCCAGCAGTGCAACTTGGGACAGTCAAGAGACCCAGTACTTC. Its translation is CASSATWDSQETQYF. The V and J genes are TRBV28 and TRBJ2-5, with 7 bases aligning to TRBD1. The CDR3 runs to 15 residues. Per the germline V gene, CDR1 is MDHEN and CDR2 is SYDVKM. Unmatched junction bases numbered 8, after V lost 5 bases and J lost 2 bases.

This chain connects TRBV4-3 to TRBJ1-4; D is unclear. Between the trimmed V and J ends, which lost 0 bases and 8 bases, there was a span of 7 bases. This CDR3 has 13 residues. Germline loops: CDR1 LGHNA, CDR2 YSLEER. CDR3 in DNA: TGCGCCAGCAGCCAAGATATAGAGGAAAAACTGTTTTTT. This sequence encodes CASSQDIEEKLFF.

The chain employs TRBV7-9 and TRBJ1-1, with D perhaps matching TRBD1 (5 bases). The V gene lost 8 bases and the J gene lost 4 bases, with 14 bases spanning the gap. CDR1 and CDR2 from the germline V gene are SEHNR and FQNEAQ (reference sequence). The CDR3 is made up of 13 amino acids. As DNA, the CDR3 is TGTGCCAGCGAAGCGGGGGTGGGCACTGAAGCTTTCTTT. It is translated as CASEAGVGTEAFF. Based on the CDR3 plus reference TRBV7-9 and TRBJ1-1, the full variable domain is DTGVSQNPRHKITKRGQNVTFRCDPISEHNRLYWYRQTLGQGPEFLTYFQNEAQLEKSRLLSDRFSAERPKGSFSTLEIQRTEQGDSAMYLCASEAGVGTEAFFGQGTRLTVV.

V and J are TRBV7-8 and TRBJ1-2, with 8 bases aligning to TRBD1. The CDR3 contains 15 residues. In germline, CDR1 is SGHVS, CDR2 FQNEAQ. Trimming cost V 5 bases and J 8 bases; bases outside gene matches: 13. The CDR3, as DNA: TGTGCCAGCAGCCCAAGGACAGGGCCTGCTGAAGGCTACACCTTC. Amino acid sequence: CASSPRTGPAEGYTF. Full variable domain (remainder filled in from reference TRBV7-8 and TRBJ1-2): GAGVSQSPRYKVAKRGQDVALRCDPISGHVSLFWYQQALGQGPEFLTYFQNEAQLDKSGLPSDRFFAERPEGSVSTLKIQRTQQEDSAVYLCASSPRTGPAEGYTFGSGTRLTVV.

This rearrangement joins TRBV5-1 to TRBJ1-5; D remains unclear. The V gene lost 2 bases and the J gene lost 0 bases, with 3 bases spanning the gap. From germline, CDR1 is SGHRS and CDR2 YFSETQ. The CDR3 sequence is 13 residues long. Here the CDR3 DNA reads TGCGCCAGCAGCTTCAGTAGCAATCAGCCCCAGCATTTT. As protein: CASSFSSNQPQHF.

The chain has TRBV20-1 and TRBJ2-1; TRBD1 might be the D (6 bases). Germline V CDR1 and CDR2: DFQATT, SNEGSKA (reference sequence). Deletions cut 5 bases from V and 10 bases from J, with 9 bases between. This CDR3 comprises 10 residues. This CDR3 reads CSARQGEQFF. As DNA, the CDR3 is TGCAGTGCTCGGCAGGGGGAGCAGTTCTTC.

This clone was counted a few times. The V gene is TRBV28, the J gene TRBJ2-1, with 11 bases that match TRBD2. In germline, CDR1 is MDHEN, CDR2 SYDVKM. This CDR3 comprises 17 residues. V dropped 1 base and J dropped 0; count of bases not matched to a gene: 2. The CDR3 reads CASSLSGLAGSYNEQFF. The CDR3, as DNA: TGTGCCAGCAGTTTATCAGGACTAGCGGGCTCCTACAATGAGCAGTTCTTC.

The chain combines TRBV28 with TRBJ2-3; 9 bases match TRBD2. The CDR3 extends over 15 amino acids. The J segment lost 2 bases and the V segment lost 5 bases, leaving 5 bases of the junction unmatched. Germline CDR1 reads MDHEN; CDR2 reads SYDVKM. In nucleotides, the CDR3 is TGTGCCAGCAGTCTTAGCGGGAGAACCACAGATACGCAGTATTTT. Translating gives CASSLSGRTTDTQYF.

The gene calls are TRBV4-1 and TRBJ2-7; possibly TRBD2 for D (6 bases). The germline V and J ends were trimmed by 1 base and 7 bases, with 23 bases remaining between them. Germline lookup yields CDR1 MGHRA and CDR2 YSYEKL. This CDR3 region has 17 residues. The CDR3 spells CASSQVGSGATTREQYF. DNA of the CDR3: TGCGCCAGCAGCCAAGTCGGTAGCGGAGCTACTACGAGGGAGCAGTACTTC.

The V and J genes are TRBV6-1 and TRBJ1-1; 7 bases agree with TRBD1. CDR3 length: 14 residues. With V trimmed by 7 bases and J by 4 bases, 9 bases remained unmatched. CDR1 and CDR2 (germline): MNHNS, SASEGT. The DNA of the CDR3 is TGTGCCAGCACCCGACAGGGTGAGGGCACTGAAGCTTTCTTT. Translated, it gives CASTRQGEGTEAFF.

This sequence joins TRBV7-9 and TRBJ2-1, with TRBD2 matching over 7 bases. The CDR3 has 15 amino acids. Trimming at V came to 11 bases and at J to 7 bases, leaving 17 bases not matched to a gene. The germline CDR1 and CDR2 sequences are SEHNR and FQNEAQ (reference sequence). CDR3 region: CAAGGSAGVENEQFF. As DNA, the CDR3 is TGTGCCGCTGGGGGGAGCGCGGGAGTGGAAAATGAGCAGTTCTTC.

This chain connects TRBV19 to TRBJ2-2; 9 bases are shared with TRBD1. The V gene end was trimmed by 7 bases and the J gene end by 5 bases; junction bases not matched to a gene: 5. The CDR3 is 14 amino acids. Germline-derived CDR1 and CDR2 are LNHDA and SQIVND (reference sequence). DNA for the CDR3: TGTGCCAGTACTACAGGGGGCGAAACCGGGGAGCTGTTTTTT. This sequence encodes CASTTGGETGELFF.

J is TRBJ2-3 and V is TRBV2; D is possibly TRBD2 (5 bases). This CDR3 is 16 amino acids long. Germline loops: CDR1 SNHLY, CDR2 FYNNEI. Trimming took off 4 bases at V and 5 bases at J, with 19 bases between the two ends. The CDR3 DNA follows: TGTGCCAGCAGTGTCGTTGTCCGGGGATTAAGAGATACGCAGTATTTT. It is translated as CASSVVVRGLRDTQYF.

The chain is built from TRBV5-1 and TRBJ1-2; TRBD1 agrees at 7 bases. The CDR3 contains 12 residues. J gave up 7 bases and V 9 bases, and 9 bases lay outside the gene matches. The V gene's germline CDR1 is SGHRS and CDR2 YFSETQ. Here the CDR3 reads CATSGGGFGYTF. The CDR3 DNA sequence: TGCGCCACCTCCGGAGGGGGCTTTGGCTACACCTTC. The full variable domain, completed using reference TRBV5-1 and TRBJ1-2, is KAGVTQTPRYLIKTRGQQVTLSCSPISGHRSVSWYQQTPGQGLQFLFEYFSETQRNKGNFPGRFSGRQFSNSRSEMNVSTLELGDSALYLCATSGGGFGYTFGSGTRLTVV.

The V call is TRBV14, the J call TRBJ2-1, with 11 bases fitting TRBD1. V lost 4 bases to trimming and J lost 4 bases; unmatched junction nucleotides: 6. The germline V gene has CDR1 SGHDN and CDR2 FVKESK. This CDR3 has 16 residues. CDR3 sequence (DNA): TGTGCCAGCAGCCCGTGGACAGGGGGCGCGTACAATGAGCAGTTCTTC. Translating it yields CASSPWTGGAYNEQFF.

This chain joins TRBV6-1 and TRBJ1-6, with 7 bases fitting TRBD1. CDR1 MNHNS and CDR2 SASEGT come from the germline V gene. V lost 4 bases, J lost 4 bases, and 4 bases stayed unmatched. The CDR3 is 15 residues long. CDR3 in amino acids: CASSVPGGYNSPLHF. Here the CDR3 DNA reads TGTGCCAGCAGTGTCCCAGGGGGGTATAATTCACCCCTCCACTTT.

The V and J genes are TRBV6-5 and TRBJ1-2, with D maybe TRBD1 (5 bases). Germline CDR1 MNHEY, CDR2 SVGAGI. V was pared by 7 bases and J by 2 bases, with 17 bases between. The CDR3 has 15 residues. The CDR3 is CASNPHPGNNYGYTF. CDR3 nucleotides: TGTGCCAGCAACCCTCACCCAGGGAACAACTATGGCTACACCTTC.

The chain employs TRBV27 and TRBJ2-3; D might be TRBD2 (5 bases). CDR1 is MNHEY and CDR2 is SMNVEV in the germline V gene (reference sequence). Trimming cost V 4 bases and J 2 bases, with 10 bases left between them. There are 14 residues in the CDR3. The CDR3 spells CASSSNGDTDTQYF. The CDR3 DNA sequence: TGTGCCAGCAGTTCTAACGGGGACACAGATACGCAGTATTTT.

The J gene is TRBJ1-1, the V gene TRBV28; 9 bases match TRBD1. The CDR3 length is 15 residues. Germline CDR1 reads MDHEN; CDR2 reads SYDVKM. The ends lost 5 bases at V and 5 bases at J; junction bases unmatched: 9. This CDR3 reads CASSTKTGGWTEAFF. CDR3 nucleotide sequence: TGTGCCAGCAGTACAAAGACAGGGGGTTGGACTGAAGCTTTCTTT.

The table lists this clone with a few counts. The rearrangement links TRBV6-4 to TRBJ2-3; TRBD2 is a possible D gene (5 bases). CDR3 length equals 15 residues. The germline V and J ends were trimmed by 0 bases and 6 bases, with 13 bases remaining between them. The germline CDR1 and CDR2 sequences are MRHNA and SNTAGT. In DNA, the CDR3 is TGTGCCAGCAGTGACTCGGCCGGGGTCGGTGATACGCAGTATTTT. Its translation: CASSDSAGVGDTQYF.

Here the CDR3 reads CASSQALAGDYEQYF. The DNA of the CDR3 is TGCGCCAGCAGCCAAGCTCTAGCGGGAGACTACGAGCAGTACTTC. The V and J genes are TRBV4-3 and TRBJ2-7; 10 bases map to TRBD2. The length of the CDR3 is 15 residues. J gave up 3 bases and V 1 base, and 3 bases lay outside the gene matches. CDR1 and CDR2 from the germline V gene are LGHNA and YSLEER.